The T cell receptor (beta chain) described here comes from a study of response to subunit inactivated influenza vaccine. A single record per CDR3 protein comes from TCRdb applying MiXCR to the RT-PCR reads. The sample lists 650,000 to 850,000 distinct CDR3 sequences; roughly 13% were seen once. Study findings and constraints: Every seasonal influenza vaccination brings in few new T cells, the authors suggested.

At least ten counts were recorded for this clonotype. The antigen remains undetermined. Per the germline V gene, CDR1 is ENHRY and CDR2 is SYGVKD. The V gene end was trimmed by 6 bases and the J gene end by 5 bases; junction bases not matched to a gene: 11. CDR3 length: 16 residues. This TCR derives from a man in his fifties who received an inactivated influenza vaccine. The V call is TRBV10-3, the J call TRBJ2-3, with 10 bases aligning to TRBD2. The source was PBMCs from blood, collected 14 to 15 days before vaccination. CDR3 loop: CAISGGSGRALDTQYF. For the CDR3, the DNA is TGTGCCATCAGCGGAGGGAGCGGGAGGGCCTTAGATACGCAGTATTTT.